Sequencing of this T cell receptor beta chain was carried out in a study of control samples from healthy donors and cancer patients. Method: immunoSEQ multiplex PCR; TCRdb's copy keeps in-frame clones and lacks some. This sample has around 80,000 clones, with 91% found just once. V lost 3 bases, J lost 6 bases, and 9 bases lay in between. The CDR3 contains 12 residues. This chain connects TRBV12-3 or TRBV12-4 to TRBJ2-7; TRBD1 or TRBD2 may be the D gene (5 bases each). The sequenced sample was blood. The TCR was taken from a man in his forties or fifties in good health. CDR3 loop: CASSFEGFEQYF. For the CDR3, the DNA is TGTGCCAGCAGTTTTGAGGGGTTCGAGCAGTACTTC.